The 7 T cell receptor beta chains below all came from one sample that was sequenced in a study of response to subunit inactivated influenza vaccine. A single record per CDR3 protein comes from TCRdb applying MiXCR to the RT-PCR reads. The table has hundreds of thousands of distinct CDR3 sequences, approximately 14% seen once. This specimen was PBMCs from blood, taken less than 13 days after vaccination. All receptors come from a middle-aged man who received an inactivated influenza vaccine.

V gene TRBV19 combines with J gene TRBJ1-5, with 9 bases lining up with TRBD1. J lost 7 bases, V lost 7 bases, and 8 bases had no gene match. Germline V gene data show CDR1 as LNHDA and CDR2 as SQIVND (reference sequence). CDR3 length: 14 residues. The CDR3 protein is CASNKDRGRQPQHF. Written as DNA, the CDR3 is TGTGCCAGTAACAAGGACAGGGGCAGGCAGCCCCAGCATTTT.

The chain couples TRBV11-2 to TRBJ2-7, with TRBD1 matching 10 bases. Germline trimming cut 1 base from V and 3 bases from J; bases unmatched to any gene: 3. This CDR3 has 15 residues. Germline CDR1 SGHAT, CDR2 FQNNGV. The CDR3 DNA sequence: TGTGCCAGCAGCTTAGTAAGGGACAGGGGCTACGAGCAGTACTTC. Translated, it gives CASSLVRDRGYEQYF.

The CDR3 sequence: CAISRGVNQPQHF. CDR3 DNA: TGTGCCATCTCACGGGGGGTTAATCAGCCCCAGCATTTT. The chain combines TRBV24-1 with TRBJ1-5, with TRBD1 as a possible D gene (5 bases). The V gene's germline CDR1 is KGHDR and CDR2 SFDVKD. Trimming shortened V by 11 bases and J by 4 bases, and 14 bases separated the two germline ends. The CDR3 runs to 13 residues.

The table lists this clonotype with a few counts. The CDR3 nucleotides read TGTGCCAGCAGAGATCGGACAGGGAACAATGAGCAGTTCTTC. Protein: CASRDRTGNNEQFF. V and J are TRBV12-3 or TRBV12-4 and TRBJ2-1; 8 bases are shared with TRBD1. The length of the CDR3 is 14 residues. Trimming at V came to 6 bases and at J to 5 bases, leaving 6 bases not matched to a gene.

The rearrangement links TRBV5-1 to TRBJ1-1; TRBD1 matches at 8 bases. Per the germline V gene, CDR1 is SGHRS and CDR2 is YFSETQ. CDR3 length: 13 amino acids. V was pared by 7 bases and J by 1 base, with 3 bases of the junction left unmatched. The DNA of the CDR3 is TGCGCCAGCGGCGGACAGGGGAACACTGAAGCTTTCTTT. Translation: CASGGQGNTEAFF.

This chain uses TRBV11-2 with TRBJ1-5; TRBD1 aligns across 10 bases. Trimming removed 4 bases from V and 0 bases from J; junction bases left unmatched: 9. The CDR3 has 18 residues. Per the germline V gene, CDR1 is SGHAT and CDR2 is FQNNGV. CDR3 sequence (DNA): TGTGCCAGCAGCTCACTCGGGACAGGGGCGCATAGCAATCAGCCCCAGCATTTT. This gives the protein CASSSLGTGAHSNQPQHF.

This clonotype was seen a handful of times. This chain links TRBV11-2 with TRBJ2-7; D gene uncertain. Germline CDR1 is SGHAT and CDR2 is FQNNGV. Trimming shortened V by 1 base and J by 4 bases, and 20 bases separated the two germline ends. The CDR3 has 17 amino acids. The CDR3 reads CASSLGRSGTSGYEQYF. The CDR3, as DNA: TGTGCCAGCAGCTTAGGACGTTCAGGCACGTCTGGGTACGAGCAGTACTTC.